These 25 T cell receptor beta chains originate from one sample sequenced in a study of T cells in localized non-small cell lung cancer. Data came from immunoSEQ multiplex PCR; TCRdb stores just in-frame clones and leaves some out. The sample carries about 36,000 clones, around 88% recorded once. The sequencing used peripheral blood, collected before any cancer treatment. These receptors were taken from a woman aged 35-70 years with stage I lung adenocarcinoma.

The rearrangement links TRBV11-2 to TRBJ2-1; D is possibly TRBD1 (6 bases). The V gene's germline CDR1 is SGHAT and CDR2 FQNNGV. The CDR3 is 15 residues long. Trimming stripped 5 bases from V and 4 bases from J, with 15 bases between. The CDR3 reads CASSLGTTLYNEQFF. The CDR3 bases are TGTGCCAGCAGCCTCGGGACAACACTATACAATGAGCAGTTCTTC.

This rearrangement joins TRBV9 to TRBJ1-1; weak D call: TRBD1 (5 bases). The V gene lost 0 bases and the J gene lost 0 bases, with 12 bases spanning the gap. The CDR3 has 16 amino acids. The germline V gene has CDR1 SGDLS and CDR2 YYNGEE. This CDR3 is CASSVVPGRLNTEAFF. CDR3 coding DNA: TGTGCCAGCAGCGTAGTTCCGGGACGGTTGAACACTGAAGCTTTCTTT.

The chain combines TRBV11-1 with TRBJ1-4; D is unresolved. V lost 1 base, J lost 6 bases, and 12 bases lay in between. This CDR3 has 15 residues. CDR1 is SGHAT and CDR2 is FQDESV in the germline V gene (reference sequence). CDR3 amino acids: CASSLVGARDEKLFF. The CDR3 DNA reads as TGTGCCAGCAGCTTAGTGGGTGCCAGAGATGAAAAACTGTTTTTT.

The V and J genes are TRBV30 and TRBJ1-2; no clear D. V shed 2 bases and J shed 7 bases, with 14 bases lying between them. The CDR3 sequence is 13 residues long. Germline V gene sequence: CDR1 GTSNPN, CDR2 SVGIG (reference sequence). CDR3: CAWSRAGVGGYTF. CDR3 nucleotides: TGTGCCTGGAGTAGGGCTGGGGTTGGTGGCTACACCTTC.

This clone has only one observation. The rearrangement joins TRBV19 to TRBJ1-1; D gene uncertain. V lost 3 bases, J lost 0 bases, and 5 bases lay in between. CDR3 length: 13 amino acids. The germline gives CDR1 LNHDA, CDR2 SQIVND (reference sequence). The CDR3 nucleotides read TGTGCCAGTAGTATGCTAGTGAACACTGAAGCTTTCTTT. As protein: CASSMLVNTEAFF.

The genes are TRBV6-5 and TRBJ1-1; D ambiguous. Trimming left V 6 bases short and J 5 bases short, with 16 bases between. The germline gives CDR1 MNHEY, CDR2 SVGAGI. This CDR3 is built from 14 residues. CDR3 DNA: TGTGCCAGCAGCGCCGCGGCGGGCCGGACTGAAGCTTTCTTT. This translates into CASSAAAGRTEAFF.

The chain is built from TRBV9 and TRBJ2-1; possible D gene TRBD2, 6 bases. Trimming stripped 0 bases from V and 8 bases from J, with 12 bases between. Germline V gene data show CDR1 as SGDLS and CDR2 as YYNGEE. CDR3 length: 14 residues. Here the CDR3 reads CASSVAAGVDEQFF. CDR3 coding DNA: TGTGCCAGCAGCGTAGCAGCGGGCGTTGATGAGCAGTTCTTC.

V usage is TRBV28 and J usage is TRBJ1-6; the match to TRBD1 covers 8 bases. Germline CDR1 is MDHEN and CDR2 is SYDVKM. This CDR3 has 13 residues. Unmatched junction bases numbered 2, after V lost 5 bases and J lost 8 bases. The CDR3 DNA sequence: TGTGCCAGCAGTCTCAGGGGGCATTCACCCCTCCACTTT. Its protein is CASSLRGHSPLHF.

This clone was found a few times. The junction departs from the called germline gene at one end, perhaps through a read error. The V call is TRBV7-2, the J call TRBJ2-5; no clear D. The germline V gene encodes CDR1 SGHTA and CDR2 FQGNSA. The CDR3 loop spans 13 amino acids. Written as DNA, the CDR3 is TGTGCCAGCAGCTCCCCCCCAGCTACTGTCTTGGACTTC. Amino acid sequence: CASSSPPATVLDF.

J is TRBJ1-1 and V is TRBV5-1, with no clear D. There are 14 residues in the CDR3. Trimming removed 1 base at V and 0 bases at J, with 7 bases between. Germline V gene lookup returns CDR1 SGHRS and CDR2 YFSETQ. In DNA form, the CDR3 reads TGCGCCAGCAGCTTGAGCAGAATGAACACTGAAGCTTTCTTT. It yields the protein CASSLSRMNTEAFF.

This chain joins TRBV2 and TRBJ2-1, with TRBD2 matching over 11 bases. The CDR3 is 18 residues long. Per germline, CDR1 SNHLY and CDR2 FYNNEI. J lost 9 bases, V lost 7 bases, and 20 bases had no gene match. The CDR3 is CASKGLAGGRSLHVEQFF. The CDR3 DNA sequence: TGTGCCAGCAAGGGTCTAGCGGGGGGCCGGTCTTTACACGTTGAGCAGTTCTTC.

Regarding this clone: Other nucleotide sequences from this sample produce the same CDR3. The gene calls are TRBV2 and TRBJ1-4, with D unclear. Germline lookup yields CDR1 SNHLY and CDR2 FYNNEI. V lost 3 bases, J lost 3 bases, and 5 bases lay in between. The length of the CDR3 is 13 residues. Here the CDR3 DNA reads TGTGCCAGCAGTGATCGCCCTAATGAAAAACTGTTTTTT. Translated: CASSDRPNEKLFF.

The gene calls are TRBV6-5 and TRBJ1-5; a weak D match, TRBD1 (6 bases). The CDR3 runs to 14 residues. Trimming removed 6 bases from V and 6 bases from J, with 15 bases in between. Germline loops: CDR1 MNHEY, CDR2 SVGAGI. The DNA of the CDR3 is TGTGCCAGCAGAACGGGACAAGGGGGTCAGCCCCAGCATTTT. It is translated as CASRTGQGGQPQHF.

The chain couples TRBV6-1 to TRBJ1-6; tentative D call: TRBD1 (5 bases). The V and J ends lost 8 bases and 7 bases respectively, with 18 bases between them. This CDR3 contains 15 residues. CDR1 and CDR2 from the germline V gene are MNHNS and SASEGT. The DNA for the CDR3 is TGTGCCAGCCTCTCCGAGAAGGGGTTAAATTCACCCCTCCACTTT. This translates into CASLSEKGLNSPLHF.

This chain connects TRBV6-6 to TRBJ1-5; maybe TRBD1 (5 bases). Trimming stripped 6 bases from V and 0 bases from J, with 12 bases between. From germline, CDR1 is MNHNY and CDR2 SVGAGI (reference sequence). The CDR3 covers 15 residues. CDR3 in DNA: TGTGCCAGCAGGACGACAGCCTCTAGCAATCAGCCCCAGCATTTT. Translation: CASRTTASSNQPQHF.

CDR3 nucleotide sequence: TGCGCCAGCAGCGGAGGGATCTTCACAGATACGCAGTATTTT. Residues: CASSGGIFTDTQYF. The gene calls are TRBV5-1 and TRBJ2-3, with D possibly TRBD2 on 6 matching bases. V was trimmed by 4 bases and J by 2 bases, leaving 11 bases between them. Germline V gene sequence: CDR1 SGHRS, CDR2 YFSETQ. There are 14 residues in the CDR3. Using reference TRBV5-1 and TRBJ2-3 for the parts outside the CDR3, the full variable domain is KAGVTQTPRYLIKTRGQQVTLSCSPISGHRSVSWYQQTPGQGLQFLFEYFSETQRNKGNFPGRFSGRQFSNSRSEMNVSTLELGDSALYLCASSGGIFTDTQYFGPGTRLTVL.

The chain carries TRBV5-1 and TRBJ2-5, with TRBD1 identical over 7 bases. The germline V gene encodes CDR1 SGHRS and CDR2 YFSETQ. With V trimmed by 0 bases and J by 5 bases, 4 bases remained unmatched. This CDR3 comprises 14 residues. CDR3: CASSLEGAGETQYF. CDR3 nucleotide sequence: TGCGCCAGCAGCTTGGAGGGGGCCGGGGAGACCCAGTACTTC. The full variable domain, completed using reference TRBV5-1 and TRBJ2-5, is KAGVTQTPRYLIKTRGQQVTLSCSPISGHRSVSWYQQTPGQGLQFLFEYFSETQRNKGNFPGRFSGRQFSNSRSEMNVSTLELGDSALYLCASSLEGAGETQYFGPGTRLLVL.

In DNA, the CDR3 is TGTGCCAGTACACTGGACGGCGTTCATCAGCCCCAGCATTTT. Residues: CASTLDGVHQPQHF. This rearrangement joins TRBV19 to TRBJ1-5; no clear D. The V gene's germline CDR1 is LNHDA and CDR2 SQIVND (reference sequence). The CDR3 runs to 14 residues. Trimming left V 7 bases short and J 5 bases short, with 15 bases between.

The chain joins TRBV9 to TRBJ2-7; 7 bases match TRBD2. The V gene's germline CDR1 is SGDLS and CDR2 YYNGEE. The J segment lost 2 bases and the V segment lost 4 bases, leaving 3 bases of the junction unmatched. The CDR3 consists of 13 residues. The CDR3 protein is CASSSRGAYEQYF. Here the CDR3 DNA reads TGTGCCAGCAGCTCACGGGGGGCCTACGAGCAGTACTTC. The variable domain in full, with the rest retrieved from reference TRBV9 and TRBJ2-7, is DSGVTQTPKHLITATGQRVTLRCSPRSGDLSVYWYQQSLDQGLQFLIQYYNGEERAKGNILERFSAQQFPDLHSELNLSSLELGDSALYFCASSSRGAYEQYFGPGTRLTVT.

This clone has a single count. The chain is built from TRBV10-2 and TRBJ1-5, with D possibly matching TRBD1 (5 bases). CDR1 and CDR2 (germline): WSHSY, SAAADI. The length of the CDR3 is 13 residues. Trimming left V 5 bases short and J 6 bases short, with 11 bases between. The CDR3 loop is CASSTGLGQPQHF. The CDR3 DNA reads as TGCGCCAGCAGTACGGGGCTCGGTCAGCCCCAGCATTTT.

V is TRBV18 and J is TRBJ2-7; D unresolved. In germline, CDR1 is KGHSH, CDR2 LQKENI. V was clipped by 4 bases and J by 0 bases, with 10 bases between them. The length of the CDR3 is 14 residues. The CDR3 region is CASSRARSSYEQYF. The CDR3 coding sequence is TGTGCCAGCTCACGAGCCAGGAGCTCCTACGAGCAGTACTTC.

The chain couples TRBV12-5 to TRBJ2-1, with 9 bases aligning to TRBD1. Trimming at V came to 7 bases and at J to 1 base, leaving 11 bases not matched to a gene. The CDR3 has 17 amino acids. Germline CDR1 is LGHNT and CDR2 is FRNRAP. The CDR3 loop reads CASAGTGTGRSYNEQFF. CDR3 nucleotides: TGTGCTAGTGCCGGGACAGGGACCGGCAGATCCTACAATGAGCAGTTCTTC.

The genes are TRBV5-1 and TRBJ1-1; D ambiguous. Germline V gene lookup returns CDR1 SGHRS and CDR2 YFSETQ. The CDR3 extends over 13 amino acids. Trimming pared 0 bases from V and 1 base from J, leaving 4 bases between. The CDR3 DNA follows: TGCGCCAGCAGCTTGGACCCGAACACTGAAGCTTTCTTT. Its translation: CASSLDPNTEAFF. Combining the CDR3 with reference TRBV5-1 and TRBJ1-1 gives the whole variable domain KAGVTQTPRYLIKTRGQQVTLSCSPISGHRSVSWYQQTPGQGLQFLFEYFSETQRNKGNFPGRFSGRQFSNSRSEMNVSTLELGDSALYLCASSLDPNTEAFFGQGTRLTVV.

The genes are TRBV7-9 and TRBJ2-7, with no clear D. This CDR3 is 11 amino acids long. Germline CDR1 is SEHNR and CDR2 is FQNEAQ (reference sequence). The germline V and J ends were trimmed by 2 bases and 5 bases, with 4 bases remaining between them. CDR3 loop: CASSLYHEQYF. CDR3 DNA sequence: TGTGCCAGCAGCTTATACCACGAGCAGTACTTC.

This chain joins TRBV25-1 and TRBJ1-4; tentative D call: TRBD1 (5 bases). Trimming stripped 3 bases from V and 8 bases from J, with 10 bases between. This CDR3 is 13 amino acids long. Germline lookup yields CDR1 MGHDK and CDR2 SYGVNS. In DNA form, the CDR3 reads TGTGCCAGCAGTGACAGTCGGGGGGAAAAACTGTTTTTT. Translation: CASSDSRGEKLFF.